The rows below give T cell receptor beta chains drawn from one sample of a study of blood T cell repertoires in COVID-19. Only in-frame clones appear in the TCRdb table, and some are missing; sequencing was by immunoSEQ multiplex PCR. The sample has around 150,000 clones; roughly 82% are singletons. Sequenced input: peripheral blood. All receptors come from a man aged 70 or older with acute or convalescent COVID-19. Both conserved end residues are part of each CDR3. The D gene is left open where the match is weak. Not every row has a clone size; where given, it reads once, few, many or a size class.

V,D,J,size,length,CDR3,DNA
TRBV6-1,TRBD1,TRBJ1-5,few,16,CASTQAGTGLAQPQHF,TGTGCCAGCACTCAAGCTGGGACAGGTCTAGCTCAGCCCCAGCATTTT
TRBV19,.,TRBJ2-7,.,15,CASTPGRSGHHEQYF,TGTGCCAGTACCCCGGGCCGGAGTGGACACCACGAGCAGTACTTC
TRBV19,TRBD2,TRBJ2-1,.,14,CASSRTSFYNEQFF,TGTGCCAGTAGTAGGACTAGCTTCTACAATGAGCAGTTCTTC
TRBV9,TRBD2,TRBJ2-4,.,23,CASSPHPGTSGGARLVPKNIQYF,TGTGCCAGCAGCCCCCATCCCGGGACTAGCGGGGGGGCTCGGCTTGTACCCAAAAACATTCAGTACTTC
TRBV9,.,TRBJ2-1,.,16,CASSVGGQSSYNEQFF,TGTGCCAGCAGCGTAGGAGGCCAGAGCTCCTACAATGAGCAGTTCTTC
TRBV5-8,TRBD1,TRBJ1-2,.,15,CASSPEGQVAYGYTF,TGTGCCAGCAGCCCCGAAGGACAGGTGGCCTATGGCTACACCTTC
TRBV7-3,.,TRBJ2-7,.,18,CASSSPPAVVAETYEQYF,TGTGCCAGCAGCTCCCCCCCGGCCGTGGTAGCGGAGACCTACGAGCAGTACTTC
TRBV11-1,.,TRBJ2-1,.,16,CASSLAPGATYNEQFF,TGTGCCAGCAGCTTAGCCCCAGGGGCCACCTACAATGAGCAGTTCTTC
TRBV6-1,TRBD2,TRBJ2-7,once,14,CASSESGSTYEQYF,TGTGCCAGCAGTGAAAGCGGGAGCACCTACGAGCAGTACTTC
TRBV12-5,.,TRBJ2-1,.,14,CASGLNSHYNEQFF,TGTGCTAGTGGTTTGAACAGCCACTACAATGAGCAGTTCTTC
TRBV6-6,.,TRBJ1-3,.,14,CASSTRDSGNTIYF,TGTGCCAGCAGTACCAGGGACTCTGGAAACACCATATATTTT
TRBV19,TRBD1,TRBJ1-1,.,14,CASSATGGNTEAFF,TGTGCCAGTAGCGCGACAGGGGGGAACACTGAAGCTTTCTTT
TRBV7-2,.,TRBJ2-3,.,14,CASSRIGPGDTQYF,TGTGCCAGCAGCCGTATAGGTCCGGGGGATACGCAGTATTTT
TRBV2,.,TRBJ1-2,.,11,CASTFVYGYTF,TGTGCCAGCACTTTTGTCTATGGCTACACCTTC
TRBV10-2,TRBD1,TRBJ2-5,.,15,CASRGSQGAGETQYF,TGCGCCAGCAGGGGATCTCAGGGGGCGGGAGAGACCCAGTACTTC
TRBV7-2,.,TRBJ1-1,.,16,CASSSNPGTRNTEAFF,TGTGCCAGCAGCTCTAATCCCGGGACAAGGAACACTGAAGCTTTCTTT
TRBV11-3,.,TRBJ2-3,.,13,CASSLGQGDTQYF,TGTGCCAGCAGCTTAGGGCAGGGAGATACGCAGTATTTT
TRBV12-3/TRBV12-4,.,TRBJ1-5,.,12,CASSKGEQPQHF,TGTGCCAGCAGCAAGGGAGAACAGCCCCAGCATTTT
TRBV5-1,.,TRBJ1-4,few,16,CASSLDGGATNEKLFF,TGCGCCAGCAGCTTGGATGGCGGGGCAACTAATGAAAAACTGTTTTTT
TRBV5-1,.,TRBJ2-5,.,16,CASSLAGEASQETQYF,TGCGCCAGCAGCTTGGCCGGGGAGGCCTCCCAAGAGACCCAGTACTTC
TRBV18,.,TRBJ1-1,.,14,CASSPGGAGTEAFF,TGTGCCAGCTCTCCGGGAGGGGCGGGCACTGAAGCTTTCTTT
TRBV7-8,TRBD1,TRBJ1-2,.,14,CASSTIRQGGGYTF,TGTGCCAGCAGCACTATACGACAGGGAGGTGGCTACACCTTC
TRBV27,TRBD2,TRBJ2-3,.,18,CASSRTSGRLGRTDTQYF,TGTGCCAGCAGTCGGACTAGCGGGAGGCTCGGTCGGACAGATACGCAGTATTTT
TRBV2,.,TRBJ2-2,few,15,CASSLLGGNTGELFF,TGTGCCAGCAGTCTATTAGGAGGGAACACCGGGGAGCTGTTTTTT
TRBV28,TRBD2,TRBJ2-2,.,16,CASRPGLAGVAGELFF,TGTGCCAGCAGACCAGGACTAGCGGGAGTCGCCGGGGAGCTGTTTTTT
TRBV5-1,TRBD2,TRBJ2-1,.,16,CASSPGGTSGSNEQFF,TGCGCCAGCAGCCCTGGAGGGACTAGCGGGAGCAATGAGCAGTTCTTC
TRBV7-9,TRBD1,TRBJ2-1,once,15,CASIQSGTGWNEQFF,TGTGCCAGCATCCAATCTGGGACAGGCTGGAATGAGCAGTTCTTC
TRBV29-1,.,TRBJ1-4,.,13,CSVEGVGSKKLFF,TGCAGCGTTGAAGGTGTGGGCAGCAAAAAACTGTTTTTT
TRBV28,.,TRBJ1-5,.,14,CASSPPGGYQPQHF,TGTGCCAGCAGTCCCCCCGGGGGTTATCAGCCCCAGCATTTT
TRBV24-1,.,TRBJ1-1,.,15,CATTPPGQENTEAFF,TGTGCCACCACTCCCCCGGGACAAGAGAACACTGAAGCTTTCTTT
TRBV19,TRBD1,TRBJ1-2,.,13,CASSNRGVSGYTF,TGTGCCAGTAGCAACAGGGGGGTGAGTGGCTACACCTTC
TRBV7-8,.,TRBJ2-3,.,14,CASSWELLGDTQYF,TGTGCCAGCAGCTGGGAGTTGCTGGGGGATACGCAGTATTTT
TRBV11-2,.,TRBJ1-1,.,16,CASSFYREGMNTEAFF,TGTGCCAGCAGCTTCTATAGAGAGGGCATGAACACTGAAGCTTTCTTT
TRBV7-8,TRBD1,TRBJ2-7,.,14,CASSLAGQGYEQYF,TGTGCCAGCAGCTTAGCGGGACAGGGATACGAGCAGTACTTC
TRBV5-4,TRBD2,TRBJ2-5,.,13,CAGGTSGQETQYF,TGTGCCGGCGGGACTAGCGGCCAAGAGACCCAGTACTTC
TRBV6-6,TRBD1,TRBJ2-1,once,16,CASSYSRTGNDNEQFF,TGTGCCAGCAGTTACTCTCGGACAGGCAACGACAATGAGCAGTTCTTC
TRBV18,TRBD1,TRBJ1-5,.,17,CASSLTPDRGRNQPQHF,TGTGCCAGCTCACTAACTCCGGACAGGGGGCGCAATCAGCCCCAGCATTTT